Below, 32 T cell receptor beta chains from the same sample are listed, as sequenced in a study of T cell changes during pregnancy in multiple sclerosis. TCRdb's table, derived via immunoSEQ multiplex PCR, lists solely in-frame clones and lacks some. This repertoire shows 60,000 to 70,000 clones, 92% found once; its top ten account for less than 3%. This sample comprised peripheral blood, obtained in the second trimester of pregnancy. The source of these receptors is a female donor in good health, enrolled as a control in a pregnancy study.

The chain uses TRBV10-3 and TRBJ2-1, with 10 bases that match TRBD2. With V trimmed by 6 bases and J by 6 bases, 2 bases remained unmatched. The CDR3 has 13 residues. CDR1 and CDR2 from the germline V gene are ENHRY and SYGVKD. The CDR3 nucleotides are TGTGCCATCAGAACTAGCGGGACCAATGAGCAGTTCTTC. Translating gives CAIRTSGTNEQFF.

The rearrangement links TRBV10-2 to TRBJ2-5; 9 positions agree with TRBD1. V shed 5 bases and J 0 bases; nucleotides not matched to a gene: 19. Germline CDR1 WSHSY, CDR2 SAAADI. The CDR3 runs to 20 residues. This chain's CDR3 is CASSRGQGSAAGKYQETQYF. The DNA of the CDR3 is TGCGCCAGCAGTCGAGGACAGGGGTCTGCCGCAGGGAAGTACCAAGAGACCCAGTACTTC.

The chain employs TRBV5-5 and TRBJ1-2; 12 bases match TRBD1. Trimming at V came to 4 bases and at J to 8 bases, leaving 6 bases not matched to a gene. The CDR3 extends over 14 amino acids. Germline loops: CDR1 SGHKS, CDR2 YYEKEE (reference sequence). This CDR3 reads CASSRDRGRGGYTF. In nucleotides, the CDR3 is TGTGCCAGCAGCAGGGACAGGGGGCGCGGAGGCTACACCTTC. Filled out from reference TRBV5-5 and TRBJ1-2, the complete variable domain reads DAGVTQSPTHLIKTRGQQVTLRCSPISGHKSVSWYQQVLGQGPQFIFQYYEKEERGRGNFPDRFSARQFPNYSSELNVNALLLGDSALYLCASSRDRGRGGYTFGSGTRLTVV.

V gene TRBV19 combines with J gene TRBJ2-4, with D tentatively TRBD2 (7 bases). Between the trimmed V and J ends, which lost 5 bases and 6 bases, there was a span of 26 bases. The CDR3 runs to 18 residues. CDR1 and CDR2 from the germline V gene are LNHDA and SQIVND (reference sequence). CDR3 amino acids: CASSPLRAGRGAGNIQYF. In DNA, the CDR3 is TGTGCCAGTAGTCCCCTCCGCGCCGGCCGGGGGGCCGGAAACATTCAGTACTTC.

The CDR3 loop reads CASSYGSTNTGELFF. The DNA for the CDR3 is TGTGCCAGCAGTTACGGGAGTACAAACACCGGGGAGCTGTTTTTT. V usage is TRBV6-6 and J usage is TRBJ2-2; TRBD2 is a possible D gene (5 bases). The germline V and J ends were trimmed by 2 bases and 2 bases, with 9 bases remaining between them. Per the germline V gene, CDR1 is MNHNY and CDR2 is SVGAGI (reference sequence). The CDR3 has 15 amino acids.

The V and J genes are TRBV28 and TRBJ1-5, with D unresolved. CDR1 is MDHEN and CDR2 is SYDVKM in the germline V gene. This CDR3 is built from 15 residues. V was trimmed by 5 bases and J by 0 bases, leaving 11 bases between them. CDR3 loop: CASSPPKSSNQPQHF. CDR3 DNA: TGTGCCAGCAGTCCTCCCAAGAGTAGCAATCAGCCCCAGCATTTT.

The V and J genes are TRBV19 and TRBJ1-6; 8 bases line up with TRBD1. Germline values: CDR1 LNHDA, CDR2 SQIVND (reference sequence). This CDR3 comprises 15 residues. Losses at the gene ends were 5 bases for V and 5 bases for J; bases not matched to a gene: 5. This CDR3 reads CASSPTGGDNSPLHF. CDR3 nucleotide sequence: TGTGCCAGTAGTCCTACAGGGGGAGATAATTCACCCCTCCACTTT.

This rearrangement joins TRBV6-6 to TRBJ2-3; D is ambiguous. Trimming pared 6 bases from V and 2 bases from J, leaving 12 bases between. The CDR3 extends over 14 amino acids. Per germline, CDR1 MNHNY and CDR2 SVGAGI (reference sequence). The CDR3 DNA is TGTGCCAGCAGGGATTTGGGCAACACAGATACGCAGTATTTT. Translating it yields CASRDLGNTDTQYF.

Comments on this clone: Other DNA sequences from this sample encode an identical CDR3 as well. V and J are TRBV5-1 and TRBJ2-5; 10 nucleotides match TRBD2. Per germline, CDR1 SGHRS and CDR2 YFSETQ. The CDR3 runs 14 residues. V shed 2 bases and J 4 bases; nucleotides not matched to a gene: 2. CDR3: CASSLAGGGETQYF. The CDR3 bases are TGCGCCAGCAGCTTAGCGGGGGGGGGAGAGACCCAGTACTTC.

The chain carries TRBV28 and TRBJ2-7; TRBD2 aligns across 7 bases. CDR3 length: 13 amino acids. Germline lookup yields CDR1 MDHEN and CDR2 SYDVKM. The V and J ends lost 5 bases and 1 base, in that order; junction bases with no gene match: 2. The CDR3 protein is CASSRGDSYEQYF. CDR3 bases: TGTGCCAGCAGTCGGGGGGATTCCTACGAGCAGTACTTC.

The sample holds one count of this clone. This chain joins TRBV6-5 and TRBJ2-7, with TRBD1 matching 12 bases. Germline lookup yields CDR1 MNHEY and CDR2 SVGAGI. V lost 2 bases to trimming and J lost 3 bases; unmatched junction nucleotides: 5. The CDR3 totals 16 residues. The DNA for the CDR3 is TGTGCCAGCAGTTACGGGACAGGGGGCGCAAACTACGAGCAGTACTTC. Translation gives CASSYGTGGANYEQYF.

The chain couples TRBV10-3 to TRBJ2-7; TRBD2 is a possible D gene (5 bases). The germline CDR1 and CDR2 sequences are ENHRY and SYGVKD. Trimming left V 4 bases short and J 3 bases short, with 13 bases between. This CDR3 comprises 14 residues. CDR3 nucleotide sequence: TGTGCCATCAGTGGAGGGCTAGGGAGCTACGAGCAGTACTTC. Translation: CAISGGLGSYEQYF.

Only one count was recorded for this clone. The chain couples TRBV4-2 to TRBJ1-6; D remains ambiguous. V dropped 0 bases and J dropped 10 bases, with 10 bases sitting between them. Germline assignment: CDR1 LGHNA and CDR2 YNFKEQ. The CDR3 spans 14 residues. The CDR3 sequence: CASSQEVPGSPLHF. DNA for the CDR3: TGTGCCAGCAGCCAAGAGGTCCCGGGGTCACCCCTCCACTTT.

CDR3 region: CASSDPGLAGSRDTQYF. The DNA for the CDR3 is TGTGCCAGCAGCGACCCGGGACTAGCGGGGTCCAGGGATACGCAGTATTTT. This chain connects TRBV5-6 to TRBJ2-3; the match to TRBD2 covers 13 bases. The V and J ends lost 4 bases and 6 bases, in that order; junction bases with no gene match: 11. The CDR3 is made up of 17 amino acids. Germline values: CDR1 SGHDT, CDR2 YYEEEE.

The gene calls are TRBV7-2 and TRBJ1-2, with a possible D match to TRBD1 (5 bases). Germline loops: CDR1 SGHTA, CDR2 FQGNSA. Trimming pared 5 bases from V and 1 base from J, leaving 14 bases between. The CDR3 runs to 15 residues. The CDR3 nucleotides are TGTGCCAGCAGCCCCCAGGGATTGGGTAACTATGGCTACACCTTC. Protein product: CASSPQGLGNYGYTF.

The chain links TRBV5-1 to TRBJ2-7; possible D gene TRBD2, 5 bases. Germline CDR1 SGHRS, CDR2 YFSETQ. Between the trimmed V and J ends, which lost 1 base and 3 bases, there was a span of 11 bases. CDR3 length: 14 amino acids. CDR3 amino acids: CASSLPAAHYEQYF. CDR3 nucleotide sequence: TGCGCCAGCAGCTTGCCAGCGGCCCACTACGAGCAGTACTTC.

Regarding this clone: At one end, the junction sequence differs from germline, possibly due to a read error. The chain carries TRBV5-8 and TRBJ2-7; D is unresolved. Germline lookup yields CDR1 SGHTS and CDR2 YDEGEE. The CDR3 is made up of 11 amino acids. The CDR3 DNA reads TGTGCCAGCAGCTTGGTATCCTCTACTCACTTC. Amino acid sequence: CASSLVSSTHF.

This chain links TRBV18 with TRBJ2-3; D uncertain. CDR1 and CDR2 from the germline V gene are KGHSH and LQKENI. The CDR3 has 13 residues. V was trimmed by 3 bases and J by 6 bases, leaving 10 bases between them. This CDR3 reads CASSPQDGDTQYF. The CDR3 region has the DNA TGTGCCAGCTCACCTCAAGACGGGGATACGCAGTATTTT.

The chain is built from TRBV5-4 and TRBJ1-4; the match to TRBD1 covers 7 bases. V gave up 0 bases and J gave up 8 bases; unmatched junction bases: 10. Germline CDR1 reads SGHNT; CDR2 reads YYREEE (reference sequence). The CDR3 runs to 16 residues. The CDR3 nucleotides read TGTGCCAGCAGCTTGGCCGTCAGGGGGGTTGAAGAAAAACTGTTTTTT. This codes for CASSLAVRGVEEKLFF.

This chain uses TRBV6-5 with TRBJ2-3; perhaps TRBD2 as D (5 bases). CDR1 is MNHEY and CDR2 is SVGAGI in the germline V gene. V was cut by 4 bases and J by 8 bases, with 13 bases left in between. CDR3 length: 13 residues. The CDR3 here is CASSLNLGSTQYF. The CDR3 nucleotides are TGTGCCAGCAGTTTAAACCTGGGGAGTACGCAGTATTTT.

The J gene is TRBJ2-1, the V gene TRBV28; possible D gene TRBD1, 5 bases. The CDR3 spans 12 residues. V lost 7 bases to trimming and J lost 9 bases, with 13 bases between them. Germline values: CDR1 MDHEN, CDR2 SYDVKM. CDR3 nucleotide sequence: TGTGCCAGCACCGACAGCGTCGGTGAGCAGTTCTTC. Protein: CASTDSVGEQFF. Using reference TRBV28 and TRBJ2-1 for the parts outside the CDR3, the full variable domain is DVKVTQSSRYLVKRTGEKVFLECVQDMDHENMFWYRQDPGLGLRLIYFSYDVKMKEKGDIPEGYSVSREKKERFSLILESASTNQTSMYLCASTDSVGEQFFGPGTRLTVL.

For the CDR3, the DNA is TGTGCCAGCAGCGTAGCGGGGGACACTAATGAAAAACTGTTTTTT. Translated, it gives CASSVAGDTNEKLFF. The V and J genes are TRBV9 and TRBJ1-4; maybe TRBD1 (5 bases). This CDR3 contains 15 residues. CDR1 is SGDLS and CDR2 is YYNGEE in the germline V gene. The germline V and J ends were trimmed by 0 bases and 2 bases, with 8 bases remaining between them. Using reference TRBV9 and TRBJ1-4 for the parts outside the CDR3, the full variable domain is DSGVTQTPKHLITATGQRVTLRCSPRSGDLSVYWYQQSLDQGLQFLIQYYNGEERAKGNILERFSAQQFPDLHSELNLSSLELGDSALYFCASSVAGDTNEKLFFGSGTQLSVL.

The V and J genes are TRBV7-2 and TRBJ1-1; weak D call: TRBD1 (5 bases). V dropped 3 bases and J dropped 3 bases, with 11 bases sitting between them. The CDR3 is made up of 14 amino acids. The germline V gene has CDR1 SGHTA and CDR2 FQGNSA. The CDR3, as DNA: TGTGCCAGCAGCTTCGATCCAGGGTACACTGAAGCTTTCTTT. Its protein is CASSFDPGYTEAFF.

The chain joins TRBV4-2 to TRBJ2-5; 8 bases fit TRBD1. Germline CDR1 LGHNA, CDR2 YNFKEQ. V lost 4 bases to trimming and J lost 2 bases; unmatched junction nucleotides: 12. CDR3 size: 17 residues. CDR3 in DNA: TGTGCCAGCAGCCGACAGGGGAACCCCGGGACTCAAGAGACCCAGTACTTC. The encoded protein is CASSRQGNPGTQETQYF.

This chain links TRBV15 with TRBJ2-3, with 9 bases fitting TRBD2. The CDR3 covers 17 residues. J lost 4 bases, V lost 0 bases, and 8 bases had no gene match. Germline lookup yields CDR1 LNHNV and CDR2 YYDKDF (reference sequence). The CDR3 loop reads CATSRELASGMSDTQYF. For the CDR3, the DNA is TGTGCCACCAGCAGAGAGTTGGCTAGCGGGATGTCAGATACGCAGTATTTT.

This clone occurred a few times. This chain uses TRBV25-1 with TRBJ1-1; D is perhaps TRBD1 (5 bases). The V and J ends lost 7 bases and 0 bases respectively, with 12 bases between them. The CDR3 runs to 14 residues. Germline lookup yields CDR1 MGHDK and CDR2 SYGVNS. CDR3 region: CASTPGWVNTEAFF. CDR3 DNA sequence: TGTGCCAGCACCCCAGGGTGGGTGAACACTGAAGCTTTCTTT.

A single count supports this clone. The chain employs TRBV7-9 and TRBJ1-1; a weak D match, TRBD1 (5 bases). Deletions cut 6 bases from V and 0 bases from J, with 14 bases between. The V gene's germline CDR1 is SEHNR and CDR2 FQNEAQ (reference sequence). This CDR3 contains 15 residues. CDR3 sequence reads: CASRGPNTMNTEAFF. The CDR3 DNA sequence: TGTGCCAGCAGGGGGCCGAATACCATGAACACTGAAGCTTTCTTT. Together with reference TRBV7-9 and TRBJ1-1, the CDR3 gives the full variable domain: DTGVSQNPRHKITKRGQNVTFRCDPISEHNRLYWYRQTLGQGPEFLTYFQNEAQLEKSRLLSDRFSAERPKGSFSTLEIQRTEQGDSAMYLCASRGPNTMNTEAFFGQGTRLTVV.

This clone was counted between two and nine times. This chain uses TRBV27 with TRBJ2-7; 9 bases line up with TRBD1. Germline CDR1 is MNHEY and CDR2 is SMNVEV (reference sequence). The J segment lost 2 bases and the V segment lost 4 bases, leaving 6 bases of the junction unmatched. The length of the CDR3 is 15 residues. This CDR3 reads CASSSRGTGPYEQYF. The CDR3 nucleotides are TGTGCCAGCAGTTCGCGCGGGACAGGGCCCTACGAGCAGTACTTC.

The J gene is TRBJ2-1, the V gene TRBV29-1, with a tentative D call TRBD1 (5 bases). The V gene lost 1 base and the J gene lost 7 bases, with 26 bases spanning the gap. This CDR3 has 18 amino acids. Per germline, CDR1 SQVTM and CDR2 ANQGSEA. CDR3 DNA sequence: TGCAGCGTTGAAGCCCTAACCCCGTACAAAGGCAGGACAAATGAGCAGTTCTTC. Translating gives CSVEALTPYKGRTNEQFF.

This chain joins TRBV27 and TRBJ2-7, with 7 bases matching TRBD1. Germline lookup yields CDR1 MNHEY and CDR2 SMNVEV (reference sequence). The CDR3 loop spans 15 amino acids. With V trimmed by 5 bases and J by 2 bases, 9 bases remained unmatched. The CDR3, as DNA: TGTGCCAGCAGTAACCGACAGGGCTCACCCTACGAGCAGTACTTC. Protein product: CASSNRQGSPYEQYF.

The V call is TRBV9, the J call TRBJ2-3; possibly TRBD2 for D (5 bases). Germline CDR1 SGDLS, CDR2 YYNGEE. V was pared by 0 bases and J by 2 bases, with 10 bases between. The CDR3 length is 15 residues. Written as DNA, the CDR3 is TGTGCCAGCAGCGTAGAGGAAGGACTCACAGATACGCAGTATTTT. Its translation: CASSVEEGLTDTQYF.

The V gene is TRBV19, the J gene TRBJ2-3, with 11 bases that match TRBD2. The CDR3 has 17 amino acids. The germline V gene has CDR1 LNHDA and CDR2 SQIVND (reference sequence). The V and J ends lost 6 bases and 2 bases, in that order; junction bases with no gene match: 10. The CDR3 DNA follows: TGTGCCAGTAGCCCTAGCGGGAGGTACCCCTACACAGATACGCAGTATTTT. This gives the protein CASSPSGRYPYTDTQYF.